The 6 T cell receptor beta chains below were found in one sample sequenced in a study of T-cell memory formation after mild COVID-19. TCRdb used MiXCR to reprocess the 5' RACE reads, holding one entry per CDR3 protein. Of 300,000 to 350,000 distinct CDR3 sequences in the sample, approximately 19% were seen once. Sequencing was performed on PBMCs or a T cell subset sorted from them (not recorded which). All receptors derive from a young man who had mild COVID-19 (a few samples of this study predate the infection). Cell type and time point are not known.

This clonotype was found a few times. This chain uses TRBV29-1 with TRBJ2-5, with 9 bases identical to TRBD1. The length of the CDR3 is 13 residues. Germline loops: CDR1 SQVTM, CDR2 ANQGSEA. J gave up 6 bases and V 6 bases, and 8 bases lay outside the gene matches. The CDR3 is CSVEDRGRKTQYF. The CDR3 nucleotides are TGCAGCGTGGAGGACAGGGGTCGGAAGACCCAGTACTTC. Drawing the rest from reference TRBV29-1 and TRBJ2-5, the complete variable domain is SAVISQKPSRDICQRGTSLTIQCQVDSQVTMMFWYRQQPGQSLTLIATANQGSEATYESGFVIDKFPISRPNLTFSTLTVSNMSPEDSSIYLCSVEDRGRKTQYFGPGTRLLVL.

The rearrangement joins TRBV20-1 to TRBJ1-1; D gene uncertain. V gave up 5 bases and J gave up 1 base, with 8 bases separating them. Germline assignment: CDR1 DFQATT and CDR2 SNEGSKA (reference sequence). The CDR3 covers 12 residues. CDR3 in amino acids: CSAPTSNTEAFF. The CDR3 DNA sequence: TGCAGTGCTCCGACCTCGAACACTGAAGCTTTCTTT.

The sample holds a few counts of this clonotype. The V and J genes are TRBV3-1 and TRBJ2-5, with 7 positions matching TRBD2. The CDR3 extends over 15 amino acids. V trimming: 0 bases; J trimming: 5 bases; junction bases outside the gene matches: 6. Germline loops: CDR1 LGHDT, CDR2 YNNKEL (reference sequence). This CDR3 is CASSQDPSGGETQYF. CDR3 DNA sequence: TGTGCCAGCAGCCAAGATCCTAGCGGAGGGGAGACCCAGTACTTC.

This clonotype was seen ten or more times. The chain recombines TRBV4-3 with TRBJ1-6; D gene uncertain. The CDR3 runs to 14 residues. The germline gives CDR1 LGHNA, CDR2 YSLEER. The V end was cut by 0 bases, the J end by 6 bases, with 6 bases between. This CDR3 reads CASSQEIRNSPLHF. The CDR3 DNA sequence: TGCGCCAGCAGCCAAGAAATCCGTAATTCACCCCTCCACTTT.

This chain connects TRBV6-5 to TRBJ1-2; perhaps TRBD1 as D (6 bases). V was trimmed by 5 bases and J by 10 bases, leaving 14 bases between them. Germline V lookup: CDR1 MNHEY, CDR2 SVGAGI. This CDR3 has 12 residues. CDR3 DNA sequence: TGTGCCAGCAGTGGCAGGGGCTGGGACTACACCTTC. This translates into CASSGRGWDYTF.

This clonotype turned up a few times. V and J are TRBV27 and TRBJ2-7, with D maybe TRBD1 (6 bases). The ends were cut back, 6 bases at V and 5 bases at J, with 14 bases in the middle. CDR3 length: 13 amino acids. Germline V gives CDR1 MNHEY, CDR2 SMNVEV (reference sequence). DNA of the CDR3: TGTGCCAGCAGGGGGGCAGCCAACCACGAGCAGTACTTC. Translation gives CASRGAANHEQYF.